Listed below are T cell receptor beta chains from one sample, sequenced in a study of OX40 agonist ivuxolimab in advanced cancers. The table came from immunoSEQ multiplex PCR; TCRdb's copy has only in-frame clones and leaves some out. The sample yields over 40,000 clones, 88% seen once. The sequencing here drew on CD4+ or CD8+ T cells sorted from blood, taken in a trial of the OX40 agonist ivuxolimab. The receptors were gathered from an adult with an advanced solid tumor such as melanoma, head and neck, liver or kidney cancer. Each CDR3 is given with its conserved first and last residue. Fields, in order: clone size, V gene, J gene, D gene, CDR3 protein, CDR3 DNA. A D gene is named only where the DNA matches it firmly. Not all rows give a size; the values are once, few, many and, for expanded clones, a class.

>NA|TRBV4-2|TRBJ1-4|TRBD1
CASSQEGIQGHNEKLFF
TGTGCCAGCAGCCAAGAGGGGATACAGGGGCACAATGAAAAACTGTTTTTT
>NA|TRBV4-1|TRBJ2-7|NA
CASSQESSAHYEQYF
TGCGCCAGCAGCCAAGAGTCCAGCGCGCACTACGAGCAGTACTTC
>NA|TRBV5-4|TRBJ1-1|TRBD1
CASRDTGGRVTEAFF
TGTGCCAGCAGAGATACAGGGGGCCGGGTCACTGAAGCTTTCTTT
>NA|TRBV6-5|TRBJ2-7|NA
CASSYSVQMPYEQYF
TGTGCCAGCAGTTACTCGGTTCAGATGCCCTACGAGCAGTACTTC
>NA|TRBV4-1|TRBJ2-1|NA
CASSQTSENEQFF
TGCGCCAGCAGCCAGACTAGTGAGAATGAGCAGTTCTTC
>NA|TRBV7-7|TRBJ1-1|NA
CASSLGHNTEAFF
TGTGCTAGCAGCTTAGGTCACAACACTGAAGCTTTCTTT
>NA|TRBV4-1|TRBJ2-7|NA
CASSQVGASEQYF
TGCGCCAGCAGCCAAGTCGGCGCGAGCGAGCAGTACTTC
>few|TRBV19|TRBJ2-3|TRBD2
CASSTLAGGTDTQYF
TGTGCCAGTAGTACCCTAGCGGGAGGCACAGATACGCAGTATTTT
>NA|TRBV27|TRBJ2-2|NA
CASSFGLLTGELFF
TGTGCCAGCAGTTTTGGACTTCTCACCGGGGAGCTGTTTTTT
>NA|TRBV9|TRBJ2-1|TRBD2
CASSPSGSYNEQFF
TGTGCCAGCAGCCCTAGCGGCTCCTACAATGAGCAGTTCTTC
>NA|TRBV6-1|TRBJ1-4|NA
CASRGPGSNEKLFF
TGTGCCAGCAGGGGACCGGGGTCTAATGAAAAACTGTTTTTT
>NA|TRBV7-8|TRBJ2-7|NA
CASSLDLSEQYF
TGTGCCAGCAGCTTAGACCTCTCCGAGCAGTACTTC
>NA|TRBV7-3|TRBJ2-3|NA
CASSLSLTDTQYF
TGTGCCAGCAGCTTATCGCTCACTGATACGCAGTATTTT
>NA|TRBV4-1|TRBJ2-1|NA
CASSQDKGSYNEQFF
TGCGCCAGCAGCCAAGACAAGGGGTCATACAATGAGCAGTTCTTC
>medium-sized|TRBV11-3|TRBJ1-5|NA
CASSLRRLINQPQHF
TGTGCCAGCAGCCTTAGGCGTCTGATCAATCAGCCCCAGCATTTT
>NA|TRBV28|TRBJ2-2|TRBD2
CASSLAGGPTGELFF
TGTGCCAGCAGTTTAGCGGGAGGGCCCACCGGGGAGCTGTTTTTT
>NA|TRBV27|TRBJ2-1|NA
CASSPKGRLFKQFF
TGTGCCAGCAGTCCCAAGGGACGGCTATTTAAGCAGTTCTTC
>NA|TRBV30|TRBJ2-1|NA
CAWSVQSRNEQFF
TGTGCCTGGAGTGTGCAGAGCAGGAATGAGCAGTTCTTC
>few|TRBV7-9|TRBJ2-1|TRBD2
CASSLPAGGWNEQFF
TGTGCCAGCAGCTTACCAGCGGGAGGGTGGAATGAGCAGTTCTTC
>NA|TRBV28|TRBJ2-1|TRBD2
CASSFLAGSSYNEQFF
TGTGCCAGCAGTTTTCTAGCGGGCAGCTCCTACAATGAGCAGTTCTTC
>NA|TRBV28|TRBJ2-1|TRBD1
CASRTPGGEYSEQFF
TGTGCCAGCAGAACCCCAGGGGGCGAATATTCTGAGCAGTTCTTC
>NA|TRBV19|TRBJ2-7|TRBD2
CASSIAGGPVEQYF
TGTGCCAGTAGTATTGCGGGAGGGCCTGTCGAGCAGTACTTC
>NA|TRBV5-4|TRBJ2-1|NA
CATGGSQGSYNEQFF
TGTGCCACCGGGGGATCACAGGGTTCCTACAATGAGCAGTTCTTC
>NA|TRBV28|TRBJ2-5|NA
CASSWAQQETQYF
TGTGCCAGCAGTTGGGCACAACAAGAGACCCAGTACTTC
>NA|TRBV27|TRBJ2-2|TRBD2
CASSFGGLAGFLNTGELFF
TGTGCCAGCAGTTTTGGGGGACTAGCGGGATTTTTGAACACCGGGGAGCTGTTTTTT
>NA|TRBV6-1|TRBJ2-7|NA
CASSEWTKYEQYF
TGTGCCAGCAGTGAATGGACCAAGTACGAGCAGTACTTC
>NA|TRBV11-2|TRBJ2-2|NA
CASSRRDGPGPGELFF
TGTGCCAGCAGCCGCCGGGACGGCCCCGGACCCGGGGAGCTGTTTTTT
>NA|TRBV7-9|TRBJ2-1|TRBD2
CASSSAVGLAGNNEQFF
TGTGCCAGCAGCTCCGCCGTTGGACTAGCGGGGAACAATGAGCAGTTCTTC
>NA|TRBV28|TRBJ2-3|TRBD2
CASSLLAGGLDTQYF
TGTGCCAGCAGTTTACTAGCGGGAGGGTTAGATACGCAGTATTTT
>NA|TRBV19|TRBJ1-5|NA
CASSNAGQGLFQPQHF
TGTGCCAGTAGTAATGCTGGCCAGGGTCTATTTCAGCCCCAGCATTTT
>NA|TRBV27|TRBJ2-1|TRBD2
CASSPGTSGTLQFF
TGTGCCAGCAGTCCCGGGACTAGCGGGACCCTTCAGTTCTTC
>NA|TRBV27|TRBJ1-1|NA
CASSLGGTTEAFF
TGTGCCAGCAGTTTAGGGGGGACCACTGAAGCTTTCTTT
>NA|TRBV5-1|TRBJ2-2|NA
CASSLDGHHTNTGELFF
TGCGCCAGCAGCTTGGACGGCCATCATACGAACACCGGGGAGCTGTTTTTT
>NA|TRBV5-1|TRBJ2-7|TRBD1
CASSLEGDRGFEQYF
TGCGCCAGCAGCTTGGAAGGGGACAGGGGATTCGAGCAGTACTTC
>NA|TRBV11-2|TRBJ2-7|TRBD2
CASSLLATSGSEQYF
TGTGCCAGCAGCTTACTGGCGACTAGCGGGAGCGAGCAGTACTTC
>once|TRBV28|TRBJ1-2|NA
CASSDSKTFYGYTF
TGTGCCAGCAGTGACTCGAAAACATTCTATGGCTACACCTTC
>NA|TRBV5-6|TRBJ2-7|TRBD2
CASSPRRTSGRWPSYEQYF
TGTGCCAGCAGCCCACGCCGGACTAGCGGGAGGTGGCCCTCCTACGAGCAGTACTTC
>NA|TRBV5-5|TRBJ2-3|NA
CASSLKRVGSTDTQYF
TGTGCCAGCAGCCTCAAGCGGGTGGGGAGCACAGATACGCAGTATTTT
>once|TRBV18|TRBJ2-5|NA
CASSPTPGSIQETQYF
TGTGCCAGCTCACCGACCCCAGGCTCCATTCAAGAGACCCAGTACTTC
>NA|TRBV7-3|TRBJ2-7|NA
CASSLRAGDYEQYF
TGTGCCAGCAGCTTAAGGGCAGGGGACTACGAGCAGTACTTC
>NA|TRBV9|TRBJ2-1|NA
CASSVAPPAYNEQFF
TGTGCCAGCAGCGTAGCCCCGCCAGCCTACAATGAGCAGTTCTTC
>NA|TRBV28|TRBJ2-3|TRBD1
CASSPGQGATDTQYF
TGTGCCAGCAGTCCCGGACAGGGGGCAACAGATACGCAGTATTTT
>once|TRBV6-5|TRBJ2-6|NA
CASKTTKSGANVLTF
TGTGCCAGCAAGACTACGAAGTCCGGGGCCAACGTCCTGACTTTC
>NA|TRBV7-2|TRBJ2-1|TRBD2
CASSLISGAYNEQFF
TGTGCCAGCAGCTTAATTAGCGGGGCCTACAATGAGCAGTTCTTC
>NA|TRBV2|TRBJ2-7|TRBD2
CASSDLAGYEQYF
TGTGCCAGCAGTGACCTAGCGGGTTACGAGCAGTACTTC
>NA|TRBV7-9|TRBJ2-1|NA
CASSSPLAIYNEQFF
TGTGCCAGCAGCTCTCCTCTAGCGATCTACAATGAGCAGTTCTTC
>NA|TRBV6-6|TRBJ2-1|NA
CASSRGLRDNEQFF
TGTGCCAGCAGCCGGGGTTTAAGGGACAATGAGCAGTTCTTC